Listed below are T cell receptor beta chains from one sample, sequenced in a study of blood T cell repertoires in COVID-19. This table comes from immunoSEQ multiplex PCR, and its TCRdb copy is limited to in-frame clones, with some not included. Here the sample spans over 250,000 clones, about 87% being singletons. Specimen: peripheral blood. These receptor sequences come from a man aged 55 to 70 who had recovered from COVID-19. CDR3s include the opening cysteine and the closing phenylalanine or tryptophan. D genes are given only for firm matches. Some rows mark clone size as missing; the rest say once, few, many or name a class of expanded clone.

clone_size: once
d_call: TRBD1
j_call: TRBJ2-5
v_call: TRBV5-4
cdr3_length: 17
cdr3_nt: TGTGCCAGCAGCCCCCTCGGGACAGGGTTAAGGATACAGACCCAGTACTTC
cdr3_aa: CASSPLGTGLRIQTQYF

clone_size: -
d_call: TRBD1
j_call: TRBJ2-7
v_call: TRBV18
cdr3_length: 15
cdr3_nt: TGTGCCAGCTCACCACTCGGGACAGGGGGCTACGAGCAGTACTTC
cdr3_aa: CASSPLGTGGYEQYF

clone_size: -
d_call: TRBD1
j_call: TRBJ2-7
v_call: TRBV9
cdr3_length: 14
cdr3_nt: TGTGCCAGCAGCTGGGGACAGGGGGCCTACGAGCAGTACTTC
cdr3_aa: CASSWGQGAYEQYF

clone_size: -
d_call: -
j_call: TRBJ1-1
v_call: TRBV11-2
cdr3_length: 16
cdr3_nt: TGTGCCAGCAGCTTATACATGGCCTCCCCCGAAGCTGAAGCTTTCTTT
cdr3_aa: CASSLYMASPEAEAFF

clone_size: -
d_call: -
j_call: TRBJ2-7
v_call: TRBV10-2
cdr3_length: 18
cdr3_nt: TGCGCCAGCAGTAGTCATCTCGTCGCAGGGTCGTCAAAGAACGAGCAGTACTTC
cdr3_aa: CASSSHLVAGSSKNEQYF

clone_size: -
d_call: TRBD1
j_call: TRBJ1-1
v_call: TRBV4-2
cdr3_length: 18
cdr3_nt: TGTGCCAGCAGCCAAGAGAACAGGGGTGGGGGTATGAACACTGAAGCTTTCTTT
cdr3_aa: CASSQENRGGGMNTEAFF

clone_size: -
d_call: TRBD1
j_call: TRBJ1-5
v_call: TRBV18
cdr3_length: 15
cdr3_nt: TGTGCCAGCTCAGCCGGGACAGGGAGCAATCAGCCCCAGCATTTT
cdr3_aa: CASSAGTGSNQPQHF

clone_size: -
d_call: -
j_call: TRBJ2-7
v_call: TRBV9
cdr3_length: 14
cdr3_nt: TGTGCCAGCAGCGGAGGGGACTTCACTCTCGAGCAGTACTTC
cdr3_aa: CASSGGDFTLEQYF

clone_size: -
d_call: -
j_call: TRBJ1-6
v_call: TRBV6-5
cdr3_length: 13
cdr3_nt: TGTGCCAGCAGCGCAGCAGGTAACTCACCCCTCCACTTT
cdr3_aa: CASSAAGNSPLHF

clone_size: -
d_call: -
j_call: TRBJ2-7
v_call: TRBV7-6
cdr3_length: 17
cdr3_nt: TGTGCCAGCAGCTTAGAGGGGGGGCGGAGCGGTTTCTACGAGCAGTACTTC
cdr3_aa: CASSLEGGRSGFYEQYF

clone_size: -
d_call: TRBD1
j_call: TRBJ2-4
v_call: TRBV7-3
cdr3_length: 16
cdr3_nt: TGTGCCAGCAGCCCAGGACAGGGGGCGACCAAAAACATTCAGTACTTC
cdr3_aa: CASSPGQGATKNIQYF

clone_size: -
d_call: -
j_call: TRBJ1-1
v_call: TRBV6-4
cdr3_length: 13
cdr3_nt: TGTGCCAGCTCGGCAGGCTTGGACACTGAAGCTTTCTTT
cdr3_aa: CASSAGLDTEAFF

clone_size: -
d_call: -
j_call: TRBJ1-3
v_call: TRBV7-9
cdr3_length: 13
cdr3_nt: TGTGCCAGCAGCTTGGAGGGAGGAAACACCATATATTTT
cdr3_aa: CASSLEGGNTIYF

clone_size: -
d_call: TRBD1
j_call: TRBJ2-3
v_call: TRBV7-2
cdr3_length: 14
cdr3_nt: TGTGCCAGCAGTCCTCCGGGACAGAAAGATACGCAGTATTTT
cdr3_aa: CASSPPGQKDTQYF

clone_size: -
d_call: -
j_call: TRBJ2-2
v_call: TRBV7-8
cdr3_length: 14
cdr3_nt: TGTGCCAGCAGTAAAAGCGGGAACACCGGGGAGCTGTTTTTT
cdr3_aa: CASSKSGNTGELFF

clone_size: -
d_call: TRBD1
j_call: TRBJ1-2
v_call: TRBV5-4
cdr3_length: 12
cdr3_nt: TGTGCCAGCAGCCCGACAGGGTATGGCTACACCTTC
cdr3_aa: CASSPTGYGYTF

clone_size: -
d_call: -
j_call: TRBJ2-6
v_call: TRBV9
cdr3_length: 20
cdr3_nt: TGTGCCAGCAGCGTAGAATATTATCTGGGGGCAGTTACTGGGGCCAACGTCCTGACTTTC
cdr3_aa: CASSVEYYLGAVTGANVLTF

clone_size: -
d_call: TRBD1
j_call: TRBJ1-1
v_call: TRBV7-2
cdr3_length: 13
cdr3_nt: TGTGCCAGCAGCCTTGACAGGGCCACTGAAGCTTTCTTT
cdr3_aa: CASSLDRATEAFF

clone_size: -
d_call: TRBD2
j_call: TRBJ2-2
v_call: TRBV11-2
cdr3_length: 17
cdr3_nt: TGTGCCAGCAGCCCGTCAGCGGGGGGATCAGTAACCGGGGAGCTGTTTTTT
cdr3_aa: CASSPSAGGSVTGELFF

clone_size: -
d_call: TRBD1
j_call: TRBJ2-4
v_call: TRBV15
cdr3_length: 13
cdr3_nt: TGTGCCACCAGCAGAGACAGACCGGGACAGGGAGACTTC
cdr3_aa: CATSRDRPGQGDF

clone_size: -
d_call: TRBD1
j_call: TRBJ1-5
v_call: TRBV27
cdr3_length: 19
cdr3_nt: TGTGCCAGCACCAGCTTAATCCATATCGGACAGGGGAGCAATCAGCCCCAGCATTTT
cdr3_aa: CASTSLIHIGQGSNQPQHF

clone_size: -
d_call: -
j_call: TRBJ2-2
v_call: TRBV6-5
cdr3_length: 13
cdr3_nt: TGTGCCAGCAGGCCGGTAGACACCGGGGAGCTGTTTTTT
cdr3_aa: CASRPVDTGELFF

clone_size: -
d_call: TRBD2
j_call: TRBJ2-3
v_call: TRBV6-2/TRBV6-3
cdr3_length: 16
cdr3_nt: TGTGCCAGCAGTTACGGGCTAGCGGGGGCAATGGATACGCAGTATTTT
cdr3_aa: CASSYGLAGAMDTQYF

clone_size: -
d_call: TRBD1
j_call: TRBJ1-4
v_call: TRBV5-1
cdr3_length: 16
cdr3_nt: TGCGCCAGCAGCGATAGGACAGGCCCTTCGGGCGAAAAACTGTTTTTT
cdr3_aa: CASSDRTGPSGEKLFF

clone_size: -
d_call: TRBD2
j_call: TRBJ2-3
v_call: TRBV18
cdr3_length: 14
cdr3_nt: TGTGCCAGCTCACCTGCGGGGGGGGCCGATACGCAGTATTTT
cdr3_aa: CASSPAGGADTQYF

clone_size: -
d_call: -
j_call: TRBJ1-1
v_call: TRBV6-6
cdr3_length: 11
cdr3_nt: TGTGCCAGCAGGCAGGGTGGGGAAGCTTTCTTT
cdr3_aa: CASRQGGEAFF

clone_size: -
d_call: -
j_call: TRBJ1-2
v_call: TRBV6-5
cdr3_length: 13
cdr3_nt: TGTGCCAGCAGTTACTCCCAGGTCTATGGCTACACCTTC
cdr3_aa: CASSYSQVYGYTF

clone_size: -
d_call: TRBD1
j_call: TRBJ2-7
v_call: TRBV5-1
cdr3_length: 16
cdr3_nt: TGCGCCAGCAGCTCCCGCCCGGGACAGGGATCCTACGAGCAGTACTTC
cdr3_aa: CASSSRPGQGSYEQYF